One and the same sample provided the 28 T cell receptor beta chains below, sequenced in a study of T cell responses to AZD1222 COVID-19 vaccine. The table came from immunoSEQ multiplex PCR; TCRdb's copy has only in-frame clones and leaves some out. The repertoire holds roughly 110,000 clones, with under 95% as singletons. The sequenced sample was peripheral blood, obtained 28 days after the second AZD1222 dose. Receptor source: an adult who received the AZD1222 COVID-19 vaccine.

The chain combines TRBV5-5 with TRBJ2-7, with D possibly matching TRBD2 (5 bases). This CDR3 is built from 14 residues. The V gene lost 4 bases and the J gene lost 6 bases, with 17 bases spanning the gap. The germline CDR1 and CDR2 sequences are SGHKS and YYEKEE (reference sequence). The CDR3 reads CASSLGPGSSEQYF. CDR3 nucleotides: TGTGCCAGCAGCCTTGGACCGGGGAGCTCCGAGCAGTACTTC. Complete variable domain (other parts from reference TRBV5-5 and TRBJ2-7): DAGVTQSPTHLIKTRGQQVTLRCSPISGHKSVSWYQQVLGQGPQFIFQYYEKEERGRGNFPDRFSARQFPNYSSELNVNALLLGDSALYLCASSLGPGSSEQYFGPGTRLTVT.

J is TRBJ1-5 and V is TRBV4-1; possible D gene TRBD1, 5 bases. The ends were cut back, 4 bases at V and 2 bases at J, with 12 bases in the middle. CDR1 and CDR2 (germline): MGHRA, YSYEKL. This CDR3 has 15 residues. The CDR3 DNA reads TGCGCCAGCAGCCCCGGTCCACAGGGCAATCAGCCCCAGCATTTT. Protein product: CASSPGPQGNQPQHF.

This chain uses TRBV20-1 with TRBJ1-5; TRBD1 matches 9 bases. The CDR3 sequence is 15 residues long. V shed 3 bases and J 5 bases; nucleotides not matched to a gene: 8. Germline V gene data show CDR1 as DFQATT and CDR2 as SNEGSKA (reference sequence). The CDR3 protein is CSASPLTGGYQPQHF. In DNA, the CDR3 is TGCAGTGCTAGTCCTTTGACAGGGGGATATCAGCCCCAGCATTTT.

The chain's CDR3 is CASSLYPGGRGQNSPLHF. The CDR3 DNA follows: TGTGCCAGCAGTTTATACCCGGGGGGTAGGGGGCAAAATTCACCCCTCCACTTT. This chain connects TRBV27 to TRBJ1-6, with 7 bases lining up with TRBD1. Trimming removed 1 base from V and 7 bases from J; junction bases left unmatched: 13. The germline gives CDR1 MNHEY, CDR2 SMNVEV (reference sequence). This CDR3 is 18 amino acids long.

The chain uses TRBV7-9 and TRBJ1-6, with TRBD1 identical over 7 bases. The CDR3 loop spans 16 amino acids. V dropped 5 bases and J dropped 0; count of bases not matched to a gene: 4. Germline V gene data show CDR1 as SEHNR and CDR2 as FQNEAQ (reference sequence). DNA for the CDR3: TGTGCCAGCAGCCCGGACAGGAGCTCCTATAATTCACCCCTCCACTTT. Translated, it gives CASSPDRSSYNSPLHF.

The chain is built from TRBV30 and TRBJ1-4; maybe TRBD1 (5 bases). V lost 2 bases to trimming and J lost 7 bases, with 11 bases between them. The germline V gene encodes CDR1 GTSNPN and CDR2 SVGIG (reference sequence). The CDR3 has 13 amino acids. CDR3 sequence reads: CAWSQGVGEKLFF. Here the CDR3 DNA reads TGTGCCTGGAGTCAAGGGGTCGGTGAAAAACTGTTTTTT.

The chain recombines TRBV27 with TRBJ1-1, with 8 nucleotides matching TRBD1. Germline V gene lookup returns CDR1 MNHEY and CDR2 SMNVEV (reference sequence). The V and J ends lost 3 bases and 7 bases, in that order; junction bases with no gene match: 13. The CDR3 is 16 amino acids. DNA of the CDR3: TGTGCCAGCAGTTTGTCTCCCGGGACAGGTCGGAGTGAAGCTTTCTTT. It encodes CASSLSPGTGRSEAFF.

The count of this clone is one. The DNA for the CDR3 is TGCGCCAGCAGCCAAGACGAGGAAGCCGGGGAGCTGTTTTTT. This translates into CASSQDEEAGELFF. The V call is TRBV4-3, the J call TRBJ2-2; no clear D gene. In germline, CDR1 is LGHNA, CDR2 YSLEER. This CDR3 has 14 residues. Trimming took off 0 bases at V and 6 bases at J, with 8 bases between the two ends.

The chain combines TRBV9 with TRBJ1-5; D remains unclear. Trimming took 0 bases from V and 7 from J, leaving 8 bases between them. Germline values: CDR1 SGDLS, CDR2 YYNGEE. The CDR3 is made up of 13 amino acids. CDR3 residues: CASSVDSGQPQHF. The CDR3 DNA reads as TGTGCCAGCAGCGTAGATTCTGGGCAGCCCCAGCATTTT.

The genes are TRBV18 and TRBJ1-4; no reliable D call. Germline V gene lookup returns CDR1 KGHSH and CDR2 LQKENI. V was clipped by 2 bases and J by 5 bases, with 9 bases between them. The CDR3 covers 14 residues. The CDR3 loop is CASSPETSNEKLFF. The CDR3 DNA is TGTGCCAGCTCACCAGAGACAAGCAATGAAAAACTGTTTTTT. The full variable domain, with the rest looked up from reference TRBV18 and TRBJ1-4, is NAGVMQNPRHLVRRRGQEARLRCSPMKGHSHVYWYRQLPEEGLKFMVYLQKENIIDESGMPKERFSAEFPKEGPSILRIQQVVRGDSAAYFCASSPETSNEKLFFGSGTQLSVL.

The chain couples TRBV4-1 to TRBJ1-2; D not certain. CDR3 length equals 14 residues. Germline assignment: CDR1 MGHRA and CDR2 YSYEKL. The V end lost 1 base, the J end lost 1 base, and 7 bases lay between the germline ends. This chain's CDR3 is CASSQAHINYGYTF. DNA for the CDR3: TGCGCCAGCAGCCAAGCGCACATTAACTATGGCTACACCTTC.

The table lists this clone with a few counts. This sequence joins TRBV28 and TRBJ1-6; 7 bases agree with TRBD1. The CDR3 length is 15 residues. The V segment lost 1 base and the J segment 6 bases; nucleotides outside the gene matches: 3. Germline V lookup: CDR1 MDHEN, CDR2 SYDVKM. The CDR3 nucleotides read TGTGCCAGCAGTTTATACAGGGGACTTAATTCACCCCTCCACTTT. Amino acids: CASSLYRGLNSPLHF.

This clone appeared a single time. The rearrangement uses TRBV7-9 and TRBJ2-7; 7 bases align to TRBD1. The CDR3 loop spans 15 amino acids. CDR1 is SEHNR, CDR2 FQNEAQ, per germline (reference sequence). With V trimmed by 5 bases and J by 7 bases, 14 bases remained unmatched. In DNA form, the CDR3 reads TGTGCCAGCAGCCGCCCAGGGGGACAGCCTTCGGAGCAGTACTTC. It is translated as CASSRPGGQPSEQYF.

This chain uses TRBV19 with TRBJ2-1, with TRBD2 identical over 12 bases. From germline, CDR1 is LNHDA and CDR2 SQIVND (reference sequence). There are 15 residues in the CDR3. V gave up 5 bases and J gave up 2 bases; unmatched junction bases: 1. Here the CDR3 DNA reads TGTGCCAGTAGTTCTAGCGGGGGGGCCTACAATGAGCAGTTCTTC. This codes for CASSSSGGAYNEQFF.

The chain is built from TRBV28 and TRBJ1-5; D is undetermined. V was cut by 5 bases and J by 1 base, with 15 bases left in between. This CDR3 contains 16 residues. Germline V gene data show CDR1 as MDHEN and CDR2 as SYDVKM. The CDR3 region has the DNA TGTGCCAGCAGTCCCATTGGCGACATCAGCAATCAGCCCCAGCATTTT. Translating gives CASSPIGDISNQPQHF.

The chain employs TRBV14 and TRBJ2-5; TRBD1 agrees at 7 bases. Germline trimming cut 4 bases from V and 5 bases from J; bases unmatched to any gene: 13. The CDR3 extends over 16 amino acids. Germline values: CDR1 SGHDN, CDR2 FVKESK. Here the CDR3 reads CASSRDRTGASETQYF. Written as DNA, the CDR3 is TGTGCCAGCAGCCGGGACCGGACAGGCGCCTCCGAGACCCAGTACTTC.

The rearrangement links TRBV2 to TRBJ1-2, with D perhaps matching TRBD1 (6 bases). The CDR3 contains 15 residues. CDR1 SNHLY and CDR2 FYNNEI come from the germline V gene. Trimming pared 7 bases from V and 2 bases from J, leaving 17 bases between. CDR3 protein: CASTITGTRNYGYTF. The CDR3 DNA is TGTGCCAGCACTATAACAGGGACACGCAACTATGGCTACACCTTC.

This chain links TRBV7-2 with TRBJ2-1, with D possibly matching TRBD2 (6 bases). CDR3 length: 15 amino acids. V shed 1 base and J shed 6 bases, with 13 bases lying between them. Germline CDR1 reads SGHTA; CDR2 reads FQGNSA. The CDR3 bases are TGTGCCAGCAGCTTAGGCTCACGGCGGGGCAATGAGCAGTTCTTC. Its protein is CASSLGSRRGNEQFF.

The CDR3 nucleotides read TGTGCCAGCAGCCTAGAGACAGGGTATAATGGCTACACCTTC. Translating gives CASSLETGYNGYTF. The V call is TRBV7-9, the J call TRBJ1-2; 7 bases match TRBD1. V was pared by 5 bases and J by 6 bases, with 9 bases of the junction left unmatched. Per germline, CDR1 SEHNR and CDR2 FQNEAQ (reference sequence). CDR3 size: 14 residues. Based on the CDR3 plus reference TRBV7-9 and TRBJ1-2, the full variable domain is DTGVSQNPRHKITKRGQNVTFRCDPISEHNRLYWYRQTLGQGPEFLTYFQNEAQLEKSRLLSDRFSAERPKGSFSTLEIQRTEQGDSAMYLCASSLETGYNGYTFGSGTRLTVV.

The V call is TRBV5-4, the J call TRBJ2-2; D is ambiguous. The V end lost 3 bases, the J end lost 9 bases, and 9 bases lay between the germline ends. This CDR3 contains 12 residues. Germline V gene data show CDR1 as SGHNT and CDR2 as YYREEE (reference sequence). CDR3 amino acids: CASSSDQRELFF. CDR3 DNA sequence: TGTGCCAGCAGCTCGGACCAACGGGAGCTGTTTTTT.

There are a few counts of this clone. This chain connects TRBV27 to TRBJ2-2, with D possibly matching TRBD2 (7 bases). V was cut by 2 bases and J by 11 bases, with 12 bases left in between. Germline lookup yields CDR1 MNHEY and CDR2 SMNVEV (reference sequence). The CDR3 totals 13 residues. DNA of the CDR3: TGTGCCAGCAGTTTAGCGGGGGCGGATGAGCTGTTTTTT. This gives the protein CASSLAGADELFF.

The chain couples TRBV19 to TRBJ2-1, with TRBD1 as a possible D gene (5 bases). The CDR3 covers 16 residues. The V gene lost 5 bases and the J gene lost 0 bases, with 14 bases spanning the gap. Looked up from germline, CDR1 is LNHDA and CDR2 is SQIVND (reference sequence). The CDR3 sequence is CASSVSLQGSYNEQFF. CDR3 sequence (DNA): TGTGCCAGTAGTGTGAGTTTGCAGGGCTCCTACAATGAGCAGTTCTTC.

The chain employs TRBV28 and TRBJ1-5; 8 nucleotides agree with TRBD1. CDR3 length: 16 residues. CDR1 and CDR2 (germline): MDHEN, SYDVKM. V shed 2 bases and J 4 bases; nucleotides not matched to a gene: 7. The CDR3 nucleotides are TGTGCCAGCAGTTTACGCCGGACAGGGCTAAATCAGCCCCAGCATTTT. This sequence encodes CASSLRRTGLNQPQHF.

The V gene is TRBV11-2, the J gene TRBJ1-6; D is perhaps TRBD1 (6 bases). V lost 5 bases, J lost 1 base, and 12 bases lay in between. The length of the CDR3 is 16 residues. The V gene's germline CDR1 is SGHAT and CDR2 FQNNGV. The CDR3 spells CASSPQGTSYNSPLHF. The CDR3 bases are TGTGCCAGCAGCCCGCAGGGGACATCCTATAATTCACCCCTCCACTTT.

This chain joins TRBV28 and TRBJ2-5; tentatively, D is TRBD1 (5 bases). The CDR3 is 15 residues long. V lost 1 base and J lost 2, with 11 bases in between. The germline CDR1 and CDR2 sequences are MDHEN and SYDVKM. CDR3 coding DNA: TGTGCCAGCAGTTTATTAAGACAGTTGCAAGAGACCCAGTACTTC. Amino acid sequence: CASSLLRQLQETQYF.

This rearrangement joins TRBV10-2 to TRBJ2-1; D call uncertain. V was trimmed by 5 bases and J by 4 bases, leaving 9 bases between them. Germline assignment: CDR1 WSHSY and CDR2 SAAADI. The CDR3 consists of 13 residues. This CDR3 is CASSSTEYNEQFF. The CDR3 nucleotides are TGCGCCAGCAGTTCAACCGAATACAATGAGCAGTTCTTC.

V is TRBV10-2 and J is TRBJ1-5; 7 nucleotides align to TRBD1. Germline loops: CDR1 WSHSY, CDR2 SAAADI. V shed 4 bases and J 4 bases; nucleotides not matched to a gene: 1. This CDR3 comprises 13 residues. The chain's CDR3 is CASSAQGNQPQHF. In nucleotides, the CDR3 is TGCGCCAGCAGTGCACAGGGGAATCAGCCCCAGCATTTT.

The chain links TRBV7-9 to TRBJ2-7; the match to TRBD1 covers 9 bases. Germline CDR1 is SEHNR and CDR2 is FQNEAQ (reference sequence). The ends lost 1 base at V and 4 bases at J; junction bases unmatched: 8. The CDR3 runs 16 residues. CDR3 nucleotide sequence: TGTGCCAGCAGCTTAGGGACAGGGGCTTTTGGATACGAGCAGTACTTC. Encoded protein: CASSLGTGAFGYEQYF.